This TCR beta chain was captured in a study of control samples from healthy donors and cancer patients. Assay used: immunoSEQ multiplex PCR; TCRdb lists only in-frame clones, some missing. This table has under 80,000 clones, less than 95% appearing once. The sequence derives from a woman aged 40-49 years in good health. The sequenced sample consisted of blood.

The CDR3: CASSPDSTGNTIYF. The CDR3 region has the DNA TGCGCCAGCAGCCCGGACAGCACTGGAAACACCATATATTTT. V and J are TRBV5-1 and TRBJ1-3, with D perhaps matching TRBD1 (6 bases). The germline V and J ends were trimmed by 4 bases and 2 bases, with 10 bases remaining between them. Germline CDR1 SGHRS, CDR2 YFSETQ. The CDR3 extends over 14 amino acids.